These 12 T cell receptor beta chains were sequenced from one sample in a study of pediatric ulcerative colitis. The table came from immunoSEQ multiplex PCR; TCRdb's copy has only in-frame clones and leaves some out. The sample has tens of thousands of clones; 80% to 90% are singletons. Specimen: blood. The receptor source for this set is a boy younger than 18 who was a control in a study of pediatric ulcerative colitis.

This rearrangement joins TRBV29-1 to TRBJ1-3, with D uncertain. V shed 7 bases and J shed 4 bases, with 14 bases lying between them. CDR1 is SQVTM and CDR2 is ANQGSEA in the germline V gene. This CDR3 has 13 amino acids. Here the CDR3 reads CSARSNGGNTIYF. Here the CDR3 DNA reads TGCAGCGCCCGTAGCAATGGGGGAAACACCATATATTTT.

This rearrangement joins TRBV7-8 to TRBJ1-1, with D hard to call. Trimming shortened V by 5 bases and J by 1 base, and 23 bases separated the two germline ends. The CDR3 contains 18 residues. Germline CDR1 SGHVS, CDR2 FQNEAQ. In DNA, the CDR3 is TGTGCCAGCAGCCCAACTCAGAGTACTCACCCTACGAACACTGAAGCTTTCTTT. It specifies CASSPTQSTHPTNTEAFF.

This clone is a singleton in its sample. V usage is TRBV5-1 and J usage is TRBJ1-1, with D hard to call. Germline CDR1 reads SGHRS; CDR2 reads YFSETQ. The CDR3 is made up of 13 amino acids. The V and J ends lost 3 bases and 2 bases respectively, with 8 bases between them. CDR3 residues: CASSSLGNTEAFF. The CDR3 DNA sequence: TGCGCCAGCAGCTCACTGGGAAACACTGAAGCTTTCTTT.

CDR3: CASSLGIGETQYF. Here the CDR3 DNA reads TGCGCCAGCAGCTTGGGGATCGGAGAGACCCAGTACTTC. The chain employs TRBV5-1 and TRBJ2-5; D uncertain. The CDR3 extends over 13 amino acids. Trimming removed 0 bases from V and 4 bases from J, with 7 bases in between. Germline CDR1 reads SGHRS; CDR2 reads YFSETQ.

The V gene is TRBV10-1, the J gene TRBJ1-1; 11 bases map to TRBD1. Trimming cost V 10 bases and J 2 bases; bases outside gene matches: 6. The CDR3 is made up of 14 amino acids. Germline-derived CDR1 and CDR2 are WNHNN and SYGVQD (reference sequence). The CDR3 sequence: CATLWTGGNTEAFF. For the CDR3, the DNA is TGCGCCACCTTATGGACAGGGGGCAACACTGAAGCTTTCTTT.

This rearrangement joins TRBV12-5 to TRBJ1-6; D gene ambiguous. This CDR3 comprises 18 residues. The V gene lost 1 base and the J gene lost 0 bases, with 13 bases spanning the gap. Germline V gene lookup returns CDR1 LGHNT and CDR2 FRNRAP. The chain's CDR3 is CASGLEGRDGSYNSPLHF. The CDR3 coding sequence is TGTGCTAGTGGTTTGGAGGGTAGAGATGGCTCCTATAATTCACCCCTCCACTTT.

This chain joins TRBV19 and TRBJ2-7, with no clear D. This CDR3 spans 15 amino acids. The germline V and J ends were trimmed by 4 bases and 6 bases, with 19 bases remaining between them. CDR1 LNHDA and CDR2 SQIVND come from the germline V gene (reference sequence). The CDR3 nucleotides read TGTGCCAGTAGTAGGGTGCTGCTGGGTCTAGGCGAGCAGTACTTC. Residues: CASSRVLLGLGEQYF.

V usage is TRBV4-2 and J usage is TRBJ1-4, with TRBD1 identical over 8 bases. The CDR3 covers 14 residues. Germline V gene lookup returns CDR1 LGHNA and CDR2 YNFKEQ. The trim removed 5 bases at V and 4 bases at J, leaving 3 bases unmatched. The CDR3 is CASSYGQGNEKLFF. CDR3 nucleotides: TGTGCCAGCAGCTATGGACAGGGTAATGAAAAACTGTTTTTT.

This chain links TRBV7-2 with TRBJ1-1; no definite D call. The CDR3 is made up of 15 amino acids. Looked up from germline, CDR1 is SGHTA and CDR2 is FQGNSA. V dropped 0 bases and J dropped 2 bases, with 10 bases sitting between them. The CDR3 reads CASSLASPPNTEAFF. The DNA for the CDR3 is TGTGCCAGCAGCTTAGCCTCGCCGCCAAACACTGAAGCTTTCTTT.

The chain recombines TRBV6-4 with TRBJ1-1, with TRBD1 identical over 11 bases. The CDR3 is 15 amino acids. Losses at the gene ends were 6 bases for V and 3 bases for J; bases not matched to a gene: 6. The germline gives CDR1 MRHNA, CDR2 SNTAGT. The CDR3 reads CASRPGQGVDTEAFF. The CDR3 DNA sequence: TGTGCCAGCAGACCGGGACAGGGGGTCGACACTGAAGCTTTCTTT.

CDR3 region: CASSSTNTGAYEQYF. The CDR3, as DNA: TGTGCCAGCAGCTCGACCAATACAGGGGCCTACGAGCAGTACTTC. The chain uses TRBV7-8 and TRBJ2-7; 7 nucleotides match TRBD1. Per the germline V gene, CDR1 is SGHVS and CDR2 is FQNEAQ. After removal of 4 bases from V and 2 bases from J, the junction contained 8 bases not matched to a gene. This CDR3 has 15 residues.

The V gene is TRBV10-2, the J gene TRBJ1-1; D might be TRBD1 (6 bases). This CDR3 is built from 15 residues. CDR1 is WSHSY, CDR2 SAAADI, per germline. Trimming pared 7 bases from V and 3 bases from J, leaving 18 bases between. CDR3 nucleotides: TGCGCCAGCACCACCCGGGGGACAATTGACACTGAAGCTTTCTTT. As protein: CASTTRGTIDTEAFF.